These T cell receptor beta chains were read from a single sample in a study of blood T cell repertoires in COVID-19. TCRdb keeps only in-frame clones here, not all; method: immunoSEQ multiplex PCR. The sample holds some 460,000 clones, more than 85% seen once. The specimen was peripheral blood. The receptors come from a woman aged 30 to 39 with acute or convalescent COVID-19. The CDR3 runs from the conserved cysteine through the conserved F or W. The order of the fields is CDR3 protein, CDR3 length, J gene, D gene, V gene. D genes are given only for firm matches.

CDR3: CASSPKTSESTDTQYF; length: 16; J: TRBJ2-3; D: TRBD2; V: TRBV27
CDR3: CASSPAGKNTEAFF; length: 14; J: TRBJ1-1; D: .; V: TRBV28
CDR3: CASRYGTGLGTEAFF; length: 15; J: TRBJ1-1; D: TRBD1; V: TRBV19
CDR3: CASDRGVVEAFF; length: 12; J: TRBJ1-1; D: TRBD1; V: TRBV2
CDR3: CASSRTYPRRGTEAFF; length: 16; J: TRBJ1-1; D: .; V: TRBV3-1/TRBV3-2
CDR3: CASRRTNGETQYF; length: 13; J: TRBJ2-5; D: .; V: TRBV6-5
CDR3: CSASPSGGEYNEQFF; length: 15; J: TRBJ2-1; D: TRBD2; V: TRBV20-1
CDR3: CASSSGPTTRAEAFF; length: 15; J: TRBJ1-1; D: .; V: TRBV5-1
CDR3: CASSLLGLQGTYEQYF; length: 16; J: TRBJ2-7; D: .; V: TRBV5-6
CDR3: CATSDSGGGNEQFF; length: 14; J: TRBJ2-1; D: TRBD2; V: TRBV24-1
CDR3: CASSSSYEQYF; length: 11; J: TRBJ2-7; D: .; V: TRBV5-1
CDR3: CASSLESDLEQYF; length: 13; J: TRBJ2-7; D: .; V: TRBV13
CDR3: CASSPRVGSYNSPLHF; length: 16; J: TRBJ1-6; D: .; V: TRBV5-5
CDR3: CASSYRGGELFF; length: 12; J: TRBJ2-2; D: .; V: TRBV5-4
CDR3: CASSLAGADTQYF; length: 13; J: TRBJ2-3; D: .; V: TRBV5-1
CDR3: CASSPPPGDTEAFF; length: 14; J: TRBJ1-1; D: .; V: TRBV19
CDR3: CASTQEGLLNSPLHF; length: 15; J: TRBJ1-6; D: .; V: TRBV28
CDR3: CASSSGRLAGGSEQFF; length: 16; J: TRBJ2-1; D: TRBD2; V: TRBV7-2
CDR3: CASSRGRGEAFF; length: 12; J: TRBJ1-1; D: .; V: TRBV2
CDR3: CASSHFSGGDGYTF; length: 14; J: TRBJ1-2; D: .; V: TRBV9
CDR3: CASSLGTASLGELFF; length: 15; J: TRBJ2-2; D: .; V: TRBV5-1
CDR3: CASSLAEGTPTNEKLFF; length: 17; J: TRBJ1-4; D: .; V: TRBV7-9
CDR3: CASSVRVHNSPLHF; length: 14; J: TRBJ1-6; D: .; V: TRBV9
CDR3: CASTLAGGSYEQYF; length: 14; J: TRBJ2-7; D: TRBD2; V: TRBV2
CDR3: CASSLKCSHKTQYF; length: 14; J: TRBJ2-5; D: .; V: TRBV11-3
CDR3: CASSVDPGNQPQHF; length: 14; J: TRBJ1-5; D: .; V: TRBV9
CDR3: CASSTAGAGGYTF; length: 13; J: TRBJ1-2; D: .; V: TRBV5-6
CDR3: CASSIPGASSQPQHF; length: 15; J: TRBJ1-5; D: .; V: TRBV28
CDR3: CASSQASVPGGRYNEQFF; length: 18; J: TRBJ2-1; D: .; V: TRBV3-1/TRBV3-2